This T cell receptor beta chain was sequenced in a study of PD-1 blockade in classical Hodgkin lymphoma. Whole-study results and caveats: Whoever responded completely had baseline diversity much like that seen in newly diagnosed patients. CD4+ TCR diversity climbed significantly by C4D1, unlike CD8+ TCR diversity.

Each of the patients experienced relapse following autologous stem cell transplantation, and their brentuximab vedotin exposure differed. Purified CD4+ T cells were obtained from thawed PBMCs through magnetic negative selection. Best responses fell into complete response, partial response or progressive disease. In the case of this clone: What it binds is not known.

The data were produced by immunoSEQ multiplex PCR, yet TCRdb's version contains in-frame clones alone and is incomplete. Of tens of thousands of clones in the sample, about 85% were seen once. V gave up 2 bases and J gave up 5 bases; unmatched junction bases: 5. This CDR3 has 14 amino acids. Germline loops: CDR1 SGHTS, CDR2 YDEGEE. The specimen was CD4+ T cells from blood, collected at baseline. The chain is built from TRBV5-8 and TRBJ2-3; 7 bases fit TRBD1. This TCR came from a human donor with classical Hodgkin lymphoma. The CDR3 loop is CASSFGTVGDTQYF. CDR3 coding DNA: TGTGCCAGCAGCTTTGGGACAGTCGGAGATACGCAGTATTTT.